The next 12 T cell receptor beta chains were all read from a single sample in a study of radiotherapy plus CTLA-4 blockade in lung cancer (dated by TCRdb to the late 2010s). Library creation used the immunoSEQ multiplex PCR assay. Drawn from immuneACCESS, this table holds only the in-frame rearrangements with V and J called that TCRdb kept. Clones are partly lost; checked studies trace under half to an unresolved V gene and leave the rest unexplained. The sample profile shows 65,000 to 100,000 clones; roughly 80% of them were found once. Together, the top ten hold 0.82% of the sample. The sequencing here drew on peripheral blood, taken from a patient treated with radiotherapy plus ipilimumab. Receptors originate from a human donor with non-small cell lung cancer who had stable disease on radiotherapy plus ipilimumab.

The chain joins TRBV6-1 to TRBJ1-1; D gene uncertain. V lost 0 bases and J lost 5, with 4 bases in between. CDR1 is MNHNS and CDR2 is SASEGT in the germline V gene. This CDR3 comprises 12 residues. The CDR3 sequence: CASSEARTEAFF. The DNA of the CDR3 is TGTGCCAGCAGTGAAGCGCGTACTGAAGCTTTCTTT.

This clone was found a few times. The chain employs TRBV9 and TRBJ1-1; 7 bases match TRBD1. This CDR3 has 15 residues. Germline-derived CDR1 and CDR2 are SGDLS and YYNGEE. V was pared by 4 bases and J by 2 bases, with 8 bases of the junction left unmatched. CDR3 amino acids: CASSQTWDSNTEAFF. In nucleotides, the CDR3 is TGTGCCAGCAGCCAAACGTGGGACAGCAACACTGAAGCTTTCTTT.

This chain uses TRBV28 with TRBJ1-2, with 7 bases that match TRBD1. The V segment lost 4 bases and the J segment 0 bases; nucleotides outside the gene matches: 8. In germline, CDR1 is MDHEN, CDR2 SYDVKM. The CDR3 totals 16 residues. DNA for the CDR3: TGTGCCAGCAGTTCCCAGGGGGGGGTTTCTAACTATGGCTACACCTTC. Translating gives CASSSQGGVSNYGYTF.

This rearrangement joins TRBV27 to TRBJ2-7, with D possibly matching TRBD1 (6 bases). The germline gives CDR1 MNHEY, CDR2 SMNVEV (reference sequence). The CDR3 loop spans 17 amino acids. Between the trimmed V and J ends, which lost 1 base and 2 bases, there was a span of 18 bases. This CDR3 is CASSLLGSAQGTYEQYF. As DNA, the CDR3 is TGTGCCAGCAGTTTATTGGGGTCGGCACAGGGCACCTACGAGCAGTACTTC.

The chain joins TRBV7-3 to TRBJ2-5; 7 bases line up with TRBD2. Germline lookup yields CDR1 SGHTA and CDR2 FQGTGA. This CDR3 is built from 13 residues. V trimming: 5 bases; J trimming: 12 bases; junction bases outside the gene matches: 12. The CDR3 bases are TGTGCCAGCAGCCCGGGGGAGGGAGCGATCAAGTACTTC. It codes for CASSPGEGAIKYF.

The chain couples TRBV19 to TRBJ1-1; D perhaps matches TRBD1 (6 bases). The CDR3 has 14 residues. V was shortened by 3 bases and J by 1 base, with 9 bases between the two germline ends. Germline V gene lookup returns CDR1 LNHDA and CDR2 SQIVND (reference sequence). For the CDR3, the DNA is TGTGCCAGTAGTATCAGGGGACAGAACACTGAAGCTTTCTTT. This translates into CASSIRGQNTEAFF.

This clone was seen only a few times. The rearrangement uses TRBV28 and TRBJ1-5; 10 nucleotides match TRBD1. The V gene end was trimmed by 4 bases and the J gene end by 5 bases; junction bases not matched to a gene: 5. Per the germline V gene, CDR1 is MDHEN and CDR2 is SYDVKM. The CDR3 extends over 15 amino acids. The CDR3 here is CASSSVGQGDQPQHF. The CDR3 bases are TGTGCCAGCAGTTCTGTAGGACAGGGGGATCAGCCCCAGCATTTT.

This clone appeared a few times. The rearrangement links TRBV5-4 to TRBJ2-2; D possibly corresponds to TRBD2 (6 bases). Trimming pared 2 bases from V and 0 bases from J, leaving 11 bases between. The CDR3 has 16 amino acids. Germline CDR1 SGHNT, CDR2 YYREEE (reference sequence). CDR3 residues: CASSLPGLANTGELFF. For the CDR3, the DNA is TGTGCCAGCAGCTTACCGGGACTGGCGAACACCGGGGAGCTGTTTTTT.

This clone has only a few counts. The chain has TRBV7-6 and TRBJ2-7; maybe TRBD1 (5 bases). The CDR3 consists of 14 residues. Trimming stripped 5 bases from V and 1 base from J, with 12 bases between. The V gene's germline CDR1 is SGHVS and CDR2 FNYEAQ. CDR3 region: CASSMWTSSYEQYF. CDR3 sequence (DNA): TGTGCCAGCAGCATGTGGACAAGTTCCTACGAGCAGTACTTC.

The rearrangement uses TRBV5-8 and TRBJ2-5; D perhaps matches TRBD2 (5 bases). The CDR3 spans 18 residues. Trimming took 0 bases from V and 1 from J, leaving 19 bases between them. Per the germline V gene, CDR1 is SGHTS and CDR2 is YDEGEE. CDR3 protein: CASSLGGWFGELQETQYF. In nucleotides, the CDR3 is TGTGCCAGCAGCTTGGGTGGATGGTTCGGGGAACTCCAAGAGACCCAGTACTTC.

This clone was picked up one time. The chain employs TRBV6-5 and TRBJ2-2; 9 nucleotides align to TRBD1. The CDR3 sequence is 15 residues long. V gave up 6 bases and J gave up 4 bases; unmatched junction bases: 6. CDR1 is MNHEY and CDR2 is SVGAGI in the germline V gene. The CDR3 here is CASSGQGTITGELFF. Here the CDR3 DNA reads TGTGCCAGCAGCGGACAGGGGACAATCACCGGGGAGCTGTTTTTT.

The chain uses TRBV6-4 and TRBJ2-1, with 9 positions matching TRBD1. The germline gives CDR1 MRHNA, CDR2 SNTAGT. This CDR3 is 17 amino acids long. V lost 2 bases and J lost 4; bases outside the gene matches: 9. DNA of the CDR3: TGTGCCAGCAGTGACGGGTCGGGACAGGGACCGTACAATGAGCAGTTCTTC. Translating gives CASSDGSGQGPYNEQFF.